Each of the 18 T cell receptor beta chains below was sequenced from the same sample in a study of T cell repertoires in ileal Crohn's disease. Produced via immunoSEQ multiplex PCR; TCRdb's table is partial and in-frame only. The data show thousands of clones, over 60% seen once. Specimen: ileal tissue. The source of these receptors is an adult with Crohn's disease.

The chain uses TRBV9 and TRBJ1-1; TRBD1 might be the D (6 bases). V lost 3 bases and J lost 1, with 10 bases in between. CDR3 size: 14 residues. Germline CDR1 is SGDLS and CDR2 is YYNGEE. The CDR3 DNA follows: TGTGCCAGCAGCGCGGGACACGCGAACACTGAAGCTTTCTTT. Its translation is CASSAGHANTEAFF. Together with reference TRBV9 and TRBJ1-1, the CDR3 gives the full variable domain: DSGVTQTPKHLITATGQRVTLRCSPRSGDLSVYWYQQSLDQGLQFLIQYYNGEERAKGNILERFSAQQFPDLHSELNLSSLELGDSALYFCASSAGHANTEAFFGQGTRLTVV.

V and J are TRBV9 and TRBJ2-5, with 13 positions matching TRBD2. J gave up 5 bases and V 0 bases, and 10 bases lay outside the gene matches. CDR1 is SGDLS and CDR2 is YYNGEE in the germline V gene. The CDR3 totals 18 residues. CDR3 sequence: CASSVAVTSGGPGETQYF. In DNA, the CDR3 is TGTGCCAGCAGCGTAGCTGTGACTAGCGGGGGGCCTGGGGAGACCCAGTACTTC.

This clone counts as large. Other DNA variants within this sample encode the same CDR3. The chain employs TRBV11-2 and TRBJ1-1; the D is unclear. Germline V gene lookup returns CDR1 SGHAT and CDR2 FQNNGV. With 4 bases removed from V and 3 bases from J, the gap between germline ends came to 12 bases. The CDR3 runs 14 residues. CDR3: CASSSTVRDTEAFF. The CDR3, as DNA: TGTGCCAGCAGCTCGACTGTGCGGGACACTGAAGCTTTCTTT.

The CDR3 spells CASSQDLGTDTQYF. The CDR3 DNA sequence: TGTGCCAGCAGCCAAGATCTTGGCACAGATACGCAGTATTTT. The chain combines TRBV4-2 with TRBJ2-3; no clear D gene. The CDR3 loop spans 14 amino acids. Trimming cost V 0 bases and J 1 base, with 5 bases left between them. CDR1 and CDR2 (germline): LGHNA, YNFKEQ.

CDR3 sequence: CASSQDTGGRYEQYF. The CDR3 DNA follows: TGCGCCAGCAGCCAAGATACGGGAGGGAGATACGAGCAGTACTTC. The gene calls are TRBV4-3 and TRBJ2-7; 8 bases are shared with TRBD2. V lost 0 bases to trimming and J lost 4 bases; unmatched junction nucleotides: 5. CDR3 length: 15 amino acids. CDR1 LGHNA and CDR2 YSLEER come from the germline V gene.

This chain links TRBV5-1 with TRBJ2-5; 11 positions agree with TRBD2. The CDR3 loop spans 17 amino acids. Germline CDR1 reads SGHRS; CDR2 reads YFSETQ. The ends lost 4 bases at V and 5 bases at J; junction bases unmatched: 13. The CDR3 nucleotides read TGCGCCAGCAGCCGCGGGCTACTAGCGGGAGAAATGGAGACCCAGTACTTC. Protein sequence: CASSRGLLAGEMETQYF.

V is TRBV18 and J is TRBJ2-1, with a tentative D call TRBD2 (5 bases). From germline, CDR1 is KGHSH and CDR2 LQKENI. This CDR3 region has 16 residues. Trimming cost V 5 bases and J 0 bases, with 14 bases left between them. The CDR3 nucleotides are TGTGCCAGCTCATTTATAGCGAGAAGCTCCTACAATGAGCAGTTCTTC. Encoded protein: CASSFIARSSYNEQFF. The full variable domain, with the rest looked up from reference TRBV18 and TRBJ2-1, is NAGVMQNPRHLVRRRGQEARLRCSPMKGHSHVYWYRQLPEEGLKFMVYLQKENIIDESGMPKERFSAEFPKEGPSILRIQQVVRGDSAAYFCASSFIARSSYNEQFFGPGTRLTVL.

As concerns this clone: Other nucleotide sequences in the sample specify the same CDR3. The chain recombines TRBV11-2 with TRBJ1-1, with unresolved D. Trimming removed 4 bases at V and 3 bases at J, with 12 bases between. This CDR3 has 14 amino acids. Germline V gene sequence: CDR1 SGHAT, CDR2 FQNNGV. This CDR3 is CASSSTVRDTEAFF. CDR3 DNA sequence: TGTGCCAGCAGCTCAACGGTCCGGGACACTGAAGCTTTCTTT.

The rearrangement uses TRBV6-6 and TRBJ1-5; D unresolved. Deletions cut 6 bases from V and 0 bases from J, with 3 bases between. The CDR3 contains 12 residues. Germline CDR1 reads MNHNY; CDR2 reads SVGAGI (reference sequence). CDR3 sequence: CASRLSNQPQHF. DNA of the CDR3: TGTGCCAGCAGACTTAGCAATCAGCCCCAGCATTTT.

The table lists this clone with a count of one. The chain combines TRBV5-4 with TRBJ2-7; D not certain. The CDR3 consists of 13 residues. Trimming left V 3 bases short and J 3 bases short, with 10 bases between. CDR1 is SGHNT, CDR2 YYREEE, per germline (reference sequence). Here the CDR3 DNA reads TGTGCCAGCAGCTCGCCAACTGTCTACGAGCAGTACTTC. This gives the protein CASSSPTVYEQYF.

The count of this clone is one. The chain links TRBV7-8 to TRBJ1-2; D might be TRBD1 (5 bases). Per germline, CDR1 SGHVS and CDR2 FQNEAQ. Trimming removed 4 bases at V and 4 bases at J, with 16 bases between. This CDR3 is built from 15 residues. CDR3 nucleotide sequence: TGTGCCAGCAGCTCCAAGGGGCAGGCAGCCTATGGCTACACCTTC. Its protein is CASSSKGQAAYGYTF.

With regard to this clone: Compared with germline, one end of the junction differs, possibly owing to a read error. The identical CDR3 is also encoded by other nucleotide sequences in the sample. The chain links TRBV13 to TRBJ1-6; the match to TRBD1 covers 7 bases. Looked up from germline, CDR1 is PRHDT and CDR2 is FYEKMQ (reference sequence). The CDR3 runs to 18 residues. CDR3 nucleotide sequence: TGTGCCAGCAGCTTGGGGACAGACCGGGACCCTAGGGGTTCACCCCTCCATTTT. Translated: CASSLGTDRDPRGSPLHF.

The J gene is TRBJ2-3, the V gene TRBV28; 11 nucleotides match TRBD1. V was pared by 11 bases and J by 8 bases, with 12 bases of the junction left unmatched. There are 14 residues in the CDR3. CDR1 and CDR2 from the germline V gene are MDHEN and SYDVKM. The CDR3 region is CAAARDRGSITQYF. The CDR3 DNA is TGTGCCGCTGCCCGGGACAGGGGGTCTATTACGCAGTATTTT.

This chain uses TRBV30 with TRBJ2-1; the D gene is possibly TRBD1 (6 bases). This CDR3 spans 13 amino acids. V lost 3 bases to trimming and J lost 6 bases, with 12 bases between them. Germline assignment: CDR1 GTSNPN and CDR2 SVGIG (reference sequence). The CDR3 reads CAWSKGVANEQFF. In nucleotides, the CDR3 is TGTGCCTGGAGCAAGGGGGTCGCCAATGAGCAGTTCTTC.

This clone came up a few times. The chain employs TRBV28 and TRBJ2-1; 8 positions agree with TRBD2. V lost 9 bases, J lost 6 bases, and 7 bases stayed unmatched. Germline-derived CDR1 and CDR2 are MDHEN and SYDVKM. CDR3 length: 13 amino acids. The CDR3 DNA reads TGTGCCAGTCGCCTAGCGGGTATCAATGAGCAGTTCTTC. Translated: CASRLAGINEQFF.

This clone came up a few times. The V gene is TRBV5-6, the J gene TRBJ2-5, with 7 bases aligning to TRBD1. CDR3 size: 14 residues. V shed 4 bases, J shed 5 bases, and the junction held 8 bases outside the gene matches. Germline V lookup: CDR1 SGHDT, CDR2 YYEEEE. The CDR3 DNA sequence: TGTGCCAGCAGCACGCAACAGGGGTCGGAGACCCAGTACTTC. Translation gives CASSTQQGSETQYF.

This clone was counted only a few times. The genes are TRBV27 and TRBJ2-3, with TRBD2 matching over 12 bases. The length of the CDR3 is 16 residues. Germline CDR1 is MNHEY and CDR2 is SMNVEV (reference sequence). Unmatched junction bases numbered 7, after V lost 3 bases and J lost 6 bases. The CDR3 reads CASSLSGLAGSDTQYF. The CDR3 region has the DNA TGTGCCAGCAGTTTGTCCGGACTAGCGGGATCTGATACGCAGTATTTT.

The V and J genes are TRBV7-2 and TRBJ1-1, with D perhaps TRBD1 (6 bases). The CDR3 totals 12 residues. Trimming shortened V by 5 bases and J by 5 bases, and 9 bases separated the two germline ends. The V gene's germline CDR1 is SGHTA and CDR2 FQGNSA. CDR3 sequence (DNA): TGTGCCAGCAGCCTTACAGGGACTGAAGCTTTCTTT. Amino acids: CASSLTGTEAFF.